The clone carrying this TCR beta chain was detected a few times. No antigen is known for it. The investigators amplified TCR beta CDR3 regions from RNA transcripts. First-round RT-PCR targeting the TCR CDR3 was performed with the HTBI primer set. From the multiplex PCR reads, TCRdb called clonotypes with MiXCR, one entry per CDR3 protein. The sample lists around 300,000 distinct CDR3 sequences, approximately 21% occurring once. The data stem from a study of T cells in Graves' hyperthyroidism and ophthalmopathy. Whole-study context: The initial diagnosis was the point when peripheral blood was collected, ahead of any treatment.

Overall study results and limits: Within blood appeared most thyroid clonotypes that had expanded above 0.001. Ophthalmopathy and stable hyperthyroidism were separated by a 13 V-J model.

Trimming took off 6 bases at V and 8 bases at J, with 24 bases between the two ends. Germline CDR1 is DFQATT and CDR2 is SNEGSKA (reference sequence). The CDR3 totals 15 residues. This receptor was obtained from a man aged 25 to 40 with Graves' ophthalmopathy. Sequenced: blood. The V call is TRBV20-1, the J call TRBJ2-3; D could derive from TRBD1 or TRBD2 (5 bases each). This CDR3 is CSANEGYRHTGTQYF. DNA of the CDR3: TGCAGTGCCAACGAGGGGTACCGACATACTGGTACGCAGTATTTT.